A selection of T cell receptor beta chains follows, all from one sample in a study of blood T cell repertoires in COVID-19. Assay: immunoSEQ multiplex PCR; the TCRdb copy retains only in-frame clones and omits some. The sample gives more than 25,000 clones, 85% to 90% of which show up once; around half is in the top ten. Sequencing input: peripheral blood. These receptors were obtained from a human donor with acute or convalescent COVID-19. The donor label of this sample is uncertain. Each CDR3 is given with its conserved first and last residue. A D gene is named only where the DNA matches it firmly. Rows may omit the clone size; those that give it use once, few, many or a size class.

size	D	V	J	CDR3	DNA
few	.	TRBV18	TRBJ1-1	CASSRQTMNTEAFF	TGTGCCAGCTCACGACAGACGATGAACACTGAAGCTTTCTTT
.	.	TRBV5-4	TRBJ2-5	CASSLNQGLSETQYF	TGTGCCAGCAGCTTGAACCAGGGTTTATCGGAGACCCAGTACTTC
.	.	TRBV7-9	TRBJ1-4	CASSLVGTINEKLFF	TGTGCCAGCAGCTTGGTGGGGACTATTAATGAAAAACTGTTTTTT
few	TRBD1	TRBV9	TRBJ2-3	CASSVGQGGPGWTDTQYF	TGTGCCAGCAGCGTCGGACAGGGAGGCCCAGGGTGGACAGATACGCAGTATTTT
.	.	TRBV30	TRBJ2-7	CASGQGGSSYEQYF	TGTGCCTCAGGCCAGGGGGGTAGCTCCTACGAGCAGTACTTC
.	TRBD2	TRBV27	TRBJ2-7	CASSQKGLGYEQYF	TGTGCCAGCAGCCAAAAGGGACTAGGCTACGAGCAGTACTTC
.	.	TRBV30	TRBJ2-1	CAWMVGSVWNEQFF	TGTGCCTGGATGGTCGGGAGTGTGTGGAATGAGCAGTTCTTC
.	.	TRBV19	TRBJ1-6	CASSINRDNSPLHF	TGTGCCAGTAGTATTAACAGAGATAATTCACCCCTCCACTTT
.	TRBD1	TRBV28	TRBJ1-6	CASRTDRDNSPLHF	TGTGCCAGCAGAACCGACAGGGATAATTCACCCCTCCACTTT
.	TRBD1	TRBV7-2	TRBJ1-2	CASSFSRDSYGYTF	TGTGCCAGCAGCTTCTCCCGGGACAGCTATGGCTACACCTTC
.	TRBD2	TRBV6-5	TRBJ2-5	CASSYSLTSGGETQYF	TGTGCCAGCAGTTACTCCCTTACTAGCGGGGGCGAGACCCAGTACTTC
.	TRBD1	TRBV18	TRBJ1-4	CASSRTGPEKLFF	TGTGCCAGCTCACGGACAGGGCCCGAAAAACTGTTTTTT
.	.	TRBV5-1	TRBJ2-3	CASSLDVQGTSTDTQYF	TGCGCCAGCAGCTTGGACGTACAGGGTACTAGCACAGATACGCAGTATTTT
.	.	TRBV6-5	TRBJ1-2	CASTNTGLFNYGYTF	TGTGCCAGCACCAACACAGGGTTATTCAACTATGGCTACACCTTC
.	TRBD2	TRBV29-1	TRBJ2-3	CSVDTSASTDTQYF	TGCAGCGTCGATACTAGCGCTAGCACAGATACGCAGTATTTT
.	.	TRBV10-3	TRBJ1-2	CAISEFLQGANYGYTF	TGTGCCATCAGTGAGTTCTTACAGGGAGCTAACTATGGCTACACCTTC
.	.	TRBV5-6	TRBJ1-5	CASSLSGGRYSNQPQHF	TGTGCCAGCAGCCTGTCGGGAGGCCGCTATAGCAATCAGCCCCAGCATTTT
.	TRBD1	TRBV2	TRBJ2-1	CASRRGQGNNEQFF	TGTGCCAGCAGAAGGGGACAGGGAAACAATGAGCAGTTCTTC
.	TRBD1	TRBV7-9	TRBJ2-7	CASSWDSPTALHEQYF	TGTGCCAGCAGCTGGGACAGTCCGACGGCACTCCACGAGCAGTACTTC
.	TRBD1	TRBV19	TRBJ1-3	CASSRGGSGNTIYF	TGTGCCAGTAGTAGAGGGGGCAGTGGAAACACCATATATTTT
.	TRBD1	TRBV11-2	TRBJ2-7	CASTHPGQGFEQYF	TGTGCCAGCACCCATCCGGGACAGGGGTTCGAGCAGTACTTC
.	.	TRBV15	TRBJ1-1	CATSRDLRDEAFF	TGTGCCACCAGCAGAGATTTGAGGGATGAAGCTTTCTTT
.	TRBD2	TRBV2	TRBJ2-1	CASSVTSGTYEQFF	TGTGCCAGCAGTGTCACTAGCGGGACTTATGAGCAGTTCTTC
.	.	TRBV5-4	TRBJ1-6	CASSSDRNNSPLHF	TGTGCCAGCAGCTCGGACAGAAATAATTCACCCCTTCACTTT
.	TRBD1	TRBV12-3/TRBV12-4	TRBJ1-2	CASSPTGTGYTF	TGTGCCAGCAGTCCGACAGGGACGGGCTACACCTTC
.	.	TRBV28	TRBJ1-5	CATITGRQPQHF	TGTGCCACCATAACAGGGCGTCAGCCCCAGCATTTT
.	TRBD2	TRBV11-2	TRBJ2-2	CASSPAGLAGGSGTGELFF	TGTGCCAGCAGCCCCGCAGGGCTAGCGGGGGGTTCGGGCACCGGGGAGCTGTTTTTT
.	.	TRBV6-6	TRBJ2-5	CASSLPHEPGTQYF	TGTGCCAGCAGTTTACCCCACGAACCGGGGACCCAGTACTTC
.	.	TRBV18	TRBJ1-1	CASSPGWGDAEAFF	TGTGCCAGCTCACCAGGTTGGGGGGACGCTGAAGCTTTCTTT
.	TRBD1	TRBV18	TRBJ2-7	CASSPPGQGSYEQYF	TGTGCCAGCTCACCACCGGGACAGGGCTCCTACGAGCAGTACTTC
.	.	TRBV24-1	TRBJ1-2	CATSEDAADSYGYTF	TGTGCCACCAGTGAAGACGCCGCCGACAGCTATGGCTACACCTTC
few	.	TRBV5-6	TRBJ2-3	CASRSPLEVTDTQYF	TGTGCCAGCAGATCCCCGCTGGAGGTTACAGATACGCAGTATTTT
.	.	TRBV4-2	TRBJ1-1	CASSQSGSRGTEAFF	TGTGCCAGCAGCCAATCTGGCAGCCGGGGCACTGAAGCTTTCTTT
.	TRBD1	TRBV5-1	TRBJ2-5	CASSARTGISETQYF	TGCGCCAGCAGCGCGAGGACAGGGATCTCTGAGACCCAGTACTTC
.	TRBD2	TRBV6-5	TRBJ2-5	CASSRLAETQYF	TGTGCCAGCAGTAGACTAGCGGAGACCCAGTACTTC
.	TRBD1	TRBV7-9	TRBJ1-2	CASSLEAGGRYGYTF	TGTGCCAGCAGCTTAGAGGCAGGGGGCAGGTATGGCTACACCTTC
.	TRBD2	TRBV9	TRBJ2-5	CASSVGPSGRGSQETQYF	TGTGCCAGCAGCGTAGGGCCTAGCGGGAGGGGATCCCAAGAGACCCAGTACTTC
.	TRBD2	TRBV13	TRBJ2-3	CASSSRLAGLTDTQYF	TGTGCCAGCAGCAGCAGACTAGCGGGACTCACAGATACGCAGTATTTT
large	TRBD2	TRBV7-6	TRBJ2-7	CASSSSGATYEQYF	TGTGCCAGCAGCTCTAGCGGGGCGACCTACGAGCAGTACTTC
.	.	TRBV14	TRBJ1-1	CASSQDPRTEAFF	TGTGCCAGCAGCCAAGATCCGCGAACTGAAGCTTTCTTT
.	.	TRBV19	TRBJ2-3	CASSIGAKSDTQYF	TGTGCCAGTAGTATAGGGGCGAAATCAGATACGCAGTATTTT
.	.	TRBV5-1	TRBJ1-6	CASSLNLASQGQGTSPLHF	TGCGCCAGCAGCTTGAACCTAGCCAGCCAGGGCCAGGGGACTTCACCCCTCCACTTT
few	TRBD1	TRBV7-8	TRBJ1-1	CASSLAGTGGTEAFF	TGTGCCAGCAGCTTGGCCGGGACAGGGGGTACTGAAGCTTTCTTT
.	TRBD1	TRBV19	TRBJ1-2	CASTRTGVQGGYTF	TGTGCCAGTACCAGAACAGGGGTTCAAGGAGGCTACACCTTC
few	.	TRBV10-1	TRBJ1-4	CASSAGEKLFF	TGCGCCAGCAGTGCGGGTGAAAAACTGTTTTTT
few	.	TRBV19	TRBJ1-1	CASSSRKGRPSNTEAFF	TGTGCCAGTAGTTCGCGGAAAGGTCGCCCTTCTAACACTGAAGCTTTCTTT
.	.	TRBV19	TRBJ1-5	CASSVRGQPQHF	TGTGCCAGTAGTGTCAGGGGTCAGCCCCAGCATTTT
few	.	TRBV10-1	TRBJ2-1	CASSPEVQPFNEQFF	TGCGCCAGCAGCCCTGAGGTACAACCGTTCAATGAGCAGTTCTTC
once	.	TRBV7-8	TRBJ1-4	CASSLAATATNEKLFF	TGTGCCAGCAGCTTAGCCGCCACAGCAACTAATGAAAAACTGTTTTTT
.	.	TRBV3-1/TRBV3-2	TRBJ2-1	CASSQGIIRRTPSNEQFF	TGTGCCAGCAGCCAAGGTATTATCAGGAGGACCCCAAGCAATGAGCAGTTCTTC
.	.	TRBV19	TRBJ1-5	CASSLTRATNQPQHF	TGTGCCAGTAGCCTTACTAGGGCAACTAATCAGCCCCAGCATTTT
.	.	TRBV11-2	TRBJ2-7	CASSLGRVEQYF	TGTGCCAGCAGCTTAGGGAGGGTCGAGCAGTACTTC
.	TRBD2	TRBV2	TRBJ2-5	CASSAGTRRGETQYF	TGTGCCAGCAGTGCTGGGACTAGGAGGGGAGAGACCCAGTACTTC
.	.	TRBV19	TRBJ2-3	CARIARGTWRRADTQYF	TGTGCCAGGATAGCCCGAGGGACGTGGAGGAGGGCAGATACGCAGTATTTT